This TCR beta chain appears in the sequencing data of a study of blood T cell repertoires in COVID-19. In the original workflow: For nucleated cells, counts were estimated from reference gene primer amplification. Measured with immunoSEQ multiplex PCR; TCRdb has only the in-frame clones, and not every one. That table gives V, J and clone size, and the DNA gave D and trimming. The sample yields roughly 290,000 clones, approximately 87% seen once. The CDR3 loop spans 16 amino acids. In germline, CDR1 is SGHTA, CDR2 FQGNSA. Losses at the gene ends were 0 bases for V and 1 base for J; bases not matched to a gene: 4.

This chain links TRBV7-2 with TRBJ2-3; 7 bases align to TRBD2. The source is a woman aged 50 to 65 who had recovered from COVID-19. The sequenced material came from peripheral blood. CDR3 sequence (DNA): TGTGCCAGCAGCTTAGCCGGCGGGAGTGGCACAGATACGCAGTATTTT. This encodes CASSLAGGSGTDTQYF.